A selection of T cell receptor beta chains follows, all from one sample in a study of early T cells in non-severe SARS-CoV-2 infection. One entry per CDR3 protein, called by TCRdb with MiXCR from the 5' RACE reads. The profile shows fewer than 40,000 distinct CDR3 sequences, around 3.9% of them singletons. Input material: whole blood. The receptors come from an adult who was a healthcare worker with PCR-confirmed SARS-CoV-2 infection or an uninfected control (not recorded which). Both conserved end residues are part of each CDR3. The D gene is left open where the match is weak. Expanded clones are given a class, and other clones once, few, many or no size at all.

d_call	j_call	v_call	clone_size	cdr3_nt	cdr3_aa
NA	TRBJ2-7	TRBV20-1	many	TGCAGTGCTAGAGGAAGTGGGGGGCAGGAGCAGTACTTC	CSARGSGGQEQYF
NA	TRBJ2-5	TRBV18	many	TGTGCCAGCTCACCACCGTCGGGAGCACAAGAGACCCAGTACTTC	CASSPPSGAQETQYF
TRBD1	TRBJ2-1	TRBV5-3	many	TGTGCCAGAAGCTTAGACAGGGCCGTCGGTGAGCAGTTCTTC	CARSLDRAVGEQFF
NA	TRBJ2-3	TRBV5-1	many	TGCGCCAGCAGCTCTGACCTGGACACAGATACGCAGTATTTT	CASSSDLDTDTQYF
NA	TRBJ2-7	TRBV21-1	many	TGTGCCAGCAGCAAAGTTGGGGGCACGGCGGAGGCCTACGAGCAGTACTTC	CASSKVGGTAEAYEQYF
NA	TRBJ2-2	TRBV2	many	TGTGCCAGCACCCAGGAGGGGACCGGGGAGCTGTTTTTT	CASTQEGTGELFF
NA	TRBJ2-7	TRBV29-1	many	TGCAGCGCCGGAGGGGGAGGACAGAATCCCTACGAGCAGTACTTC	CSAGGGGQNPYEQYF
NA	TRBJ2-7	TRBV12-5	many	TGTGCTAGCCCACAGGAGAAGCGCTACGAGCAGTACTTC	CASPQEKRYEQYF
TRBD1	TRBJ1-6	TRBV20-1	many	TGCAGTGGGGGCCCAGGGGGCGGTCTCTATAATTCACCCCTCCACTTT	CSGGPGGGLYNSPLHF
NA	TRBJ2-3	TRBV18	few	TGTGCCAGCTCACCCGACAGCACAGATACGCAGTATTTT	CASSPDSTDTQYF
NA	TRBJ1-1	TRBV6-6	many	TGTGCCAGCAGCTTATACAGGGACCTTATGAACACTGAAGCTTTCTTT	CASSLYRDLMNTEAFF
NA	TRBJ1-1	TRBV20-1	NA	TGCAGTGCTCCCCGGACTGGCACTGAAGCTTTCTTT	CSAPRTGTEAFF
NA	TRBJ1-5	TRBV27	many	TGTGCCAGCAGTTTAAGGGCGGCAGTTAGCAATCAGCCCCAGCATTTT	CASSLRAAVSNQPQHF